A single sample gave rise to the 32 T cell receptor beta chains below, sequenced in a study of early T cells in non-severe SARS-CoV-2 infection. TCRdb reanalysed the 5' RACE reads using MiXCR and keeps one entry per CDR3 protein. Among around 70,000 distinct CDR3 sequences listed, roughly 9.1% were seen once. The sequenced material came from whole blood. The source of these receptors is an adult who was a healthcare worker with PCR-confirmed SARS-CoV-2 infection or an uninfected control (not recorded which).

This clonotype has a handful of counts. The chain is built from TRBV20-1 and TRBJ2-7; TRBD2 aligns across 7 bases. The CDR3 sequence is 13 residues long. CDR1 and CDR2 from the germline V gene are DFQATT and SNEGSKA (reference sequence). J lost 1 base, V lost 4 bases, and 4 bases had no gene match. The CDR3, as DNA: TGCAGTGCTAACTCCGGGAGGTCCTACGAGCAGTACTTC. It is translated as CSANSGRSYEQYF.

This clonotype was detected only a few times. The chain uses TRBV12-3 or TRBV12-4 and TRBJ1-1; a possible D gene is TRBD1 (5 bases). This CDR3 is 15 amino acids long. V lost 6 bases and J lost 1, with 15 bases in between. The CDR3 protein is CASRSSWDSNTEAFF. CDR3 coding DNA: TGTGCCAGCAGATCCTCCTGGGACTCGAACACTGAAGCTTTCTTT.

In this sample, this clonotype turned up a few times. J is TRBJ2-1 and V is TRBV20-1; either TRBD1 or TRBD2 may fit D (5 bases each). The V gene's germline CDR1 is DFQATT and CDR2 SNEGSKA (reference sequence). The CDR3 runs 12 residues. The CDR3 region is CRQEVGPNEQFF. For the CDR3, the DNA is TGCAGACAAGAAGTGGGACCCAATGAGCAGTTCTTC.

The genes are TRBV12-3 or TRBV12-4 and TRBJ2-5; the match to TRBD1 covers 7 bases. This CDR3 comprises 15 residues. The V gene end was trimmed by 7 bases and the J gene end by 5 bases; junction bases not matched to a gene: 13. CDR3 in DNA: TGTGCCAGCACTTCAGCAGGGGGTACAGGGGAGACCCAGTACTTC. This sequence encodes CASTSAGGTGETQYF.

V is TRBV12-3 or TRBV12-4 and J is TRBJ2-7; D unclear. The CDR3 is 14 residues long. The V end lost 4 bases, the J end lost 0 bases, and 10 bases lay between the germline ends. The CDR3 loop is CASSSSWSSYEQYF. CDR3 bases: TGTGCCAGCAGTTCCTCCTGGTCCTCCTACGAGCAGTACTTC.

This clonotype came up a few times. CDR3 sequence (DNA): TGCGCCAGCAGCCAAAGGGAAAGCTCCTACAATGAGCAGTTCTTC. Its translation is CASSQRESSYNEQFF. The V and J genes are TRBV4-1 and TRBJ2-1; no definite D call. CDR1 is MGHRA, CDR2 YSYEKL, per germline. V was cut by 2 bases and J by 0 bases, with 8 bases left in between. The CDR3 length is 15 residues.

This clonotype was observed many times. V usage is TRBV6-1 and J usage is TRBJ2-7, with 8 bases identical to TRBD1. Germline V CDR1 and CDR2: MNHNS, SASEGT. The junction had 4 bases not matched to a gene; V was cut back by 6 bases and J by 0 bases. The CDR3 totals 14 residues. CDR3 in DNA: TGTGCCAGCAGGGACAGGGCAAGCTCCTACGAGCAGTACTTC. This translates into CASRDRASSYEQYF.

This clonotype was seen at least ten times. J is TRBJ2-7 and V is TRBV9; D call uncertain. Germline loops: CDR1 SGDLS, CDR2 YYNGEE. Trimming took off 0 bases at V and 7 bases at J, with 11 bases between the two ends. The CDR3 covers 13 residues. The CDR3 spells CASSVGVGYEQYF. The CDR3 DNA is TGTGCCAGCAGCGTAGGTGTCGGGTATGAGCAGTACTTC.

This clonotype was seen at least ten times. This chain joins TRBV7-2 and TRBJ2-5; tentative D call: TRBD2 (6 bases). The CDR3 sequence is 14 residues long. Germline CDR1 and CDR2: SGHTA and FQGNSA. V was clipped by 5 bases and J by 1 base, with 11 bases between them. The CDR3 DNA reads as TGTGCCAGCAGCCCCTTAGCGGTCCAAGAGACCCAGTACTTC. Its protein is CASSPLAVQETQYF.

In this sample, this clonotype turned up many times. The chain uses TRBV4-1 and TRBJ2-3; perhaps D is TRBD1 or TRBD2 (5 bases each). With 1 base removed from V and 1 base from J, the gap between germline ends came to 15 bases. Germline CDR1 MGHRA, CDR2 YSYEKL. The CDR3 extends over 17 amino acids. CDR3 nucleotides: TGCGCCAGCAGCCAAGGAGGGGCGAGATCCCGCACAGATACGCAGTATTTT. It yields the protein CASSQGGARSRTDTQYF.

This clonotype was seen at least ten times. The rearrangement joins TRBV28 to TRBJ2-1, with TRBD2 matching over 10 bases. J was trimmed by 5 bases and V by 4 bases; bases with no gene match: 11. The CDR3 covers 17 residues. Germline V gene lookup returns CDR1 MDHEN and CDR2 SYDVKM. This CDR3 is CASSSLASGSQNNEQFF. In nucleotides, the CDR3 is TGTGCCAGCAGTTCCCTCGCTAGCGGGAGTCAGAACAATGAGCAGTTCTTC.

This clonotype occurred many times. The chain couples TRBV6-1 to TRBJ1-2; TRBD1 agrees at 9 bases. The CDR3 is 17 amino acids. The germline V gene encodes CDR1 MNHNS and CDR2 SASEGT. J gave up 0 bases and V 5 bases, and 10 bases lay outside the gene matches. The DNA of the CDR3 is TGTGCCAGCAGTTTACGGGACAGGGCTGGGGCTAACTATGGCTACACCTTC. Translating gives CASSLRDRAGANYGYTF.

V is TRBV7-2 and J is TRBJ2-2; possible D gene TRBD2, 6 bases. V gave up 5 bases and J gave up 5 bases, with 9 bases separating them. Germline CDR1 and CDR2: SGHTA and FQGNSA. CDR3 length equals 13 residues. CDR3: CASSPEGTGELFF. The CDR3 DNA is TGTGCCAGCAGCCCGGAGGGGACCGGGGAGCTGTTTTTT.

V usage is TRBV12-3 or TRBV12-4 and J usage is TRBJ2-1; the match to TRBD2 covers 11 bases. This CDR3 is 18 amino acids long. J was trimmed by 2 bases and V by 3 bases; bases with no gene match: 9. CDR3 in DNA: TGTGCCAGCAGTTTGTGTGGGACTAGCGGACATACCTACAATGAGCAGTTCTTC. Encoded protein: CASSLCGTSGHTYNEQFF.

This clonotype was recorded many times. The CDR3 coding sequence is TGTGCCAGCAGCCATGGTAGTGGACAGGAAGAGACCCAGTACTTC. This sequence encodes CASSHGSGQEETQYF. The chain combines TRBV4-2 with TRBJ2-5; 7 bases fit TRBD1. The trim removed 3 bases at V and 3 bases at J, leaving 7 bases unmatched. This CDR3 region has 15 residues. Germline assignment: CDR1 LGHNA and CDR2 YNFKEQ.

This sequence joins TRBV20-1 and TRBJ1-1; perhaps TRBD1 as D (5 bases). The ends were cut back, 1 base at V and 2 bases at J, with 11 bases in the middle. Germline CDR1 and CDR2: DFQATT and SNEGSKA (reference sequence). CDR3 length: 14 amino acids. CDR3 residues: CSARGGVANTEAFF. In DNA form, the CDR3 reads TGCAGTGCTAGAGGGGGGGTTGCTAACACTGAAGCTTTCTTT.

The V gene is TRBV4-2, the J gene TRBJ1-2, with 7 bases matching TRBD1. With 3 bases clipped from V and 8 bases from J, the junction kept 12 bases outside the gene matches. Germline CDR1 and CDR2: LGHNA and YNFKEQ. The CDR3 is made up of 15 amino acids. The CDR3 sequence is CASSHETGDPRGYTF. The CDR3 region has the DNA TGTGCCAGCAGCCATGAAACAGGGGACCCTCGGGGCTACACCTTC.

This clonotype appeared a few times. The V and J genes are TRBV10-1 and TRBJ2-5, with 8 nucleotides matching TRBD2. Germline CDR1 reads WNHNN; CDR2 reads SYGVQD (reference sequence). V dropped 5 bases and J dropped 13; count of bases not matched to a gene: 9. This CDR3 is built from 12 residues. Here the CDR3 reads CASSTPGAGGYF. The CDR3 DNA is TGCGCCAGCAGTACCCCTGGGGCGGGAGGGTACTTC.

The table lists this clonotype with many counts. V is TRBV28 and J is TRBJ1-5; tentatively, D is TRBD1 (6 bases). The germline V and J ends were trimmed by 5 bases and 5 bases, with 25 bases remaining between them. In germline, CDR1 is MDHEN, CDR2 SYDVKM. This CDR3 has 18 residues. The chain's CDR3 is CASSPSRGFGSVDQPQHF. In DNA form, the CDR3 reads TGTGCCAGCAGTCCCTCGAGGGGGTTTGGTTCAGTGGATCAGCCCCAGCATTTT.

This chain joins TRBV9 and TRBJ1-3; D is unclear. The V and J ends lost 0 bases and 9 bases respectively, with 10 bases between them. Germline V gene data show CDR1 as SGDLS and CDR2 as YYNGEE. The CDR3 consists of 13 residues. The DNA of the CDR3 is TGTGCCAGCAGCGTAGGCCTGCTGAGCACCATATATTTT. Translated, it gives CASSVGLLSTIYF.

This clonotype was detected only a few times. V usage is TRBV18 and J usage is TRBJ2-4; maybe TRBD2 (5 bases). Germline CDR1 KGHSH, CDR2 LQKENI. The CDR3 totals 18 residues. V lost 3 bases and J lost 6, with 24 bases in between. In DNA form, the CDR3 reads TGTGCCAGCTCACCGTTACCCAACAGTCCTAGCTTTGGAAACATTCAGTACTTC. The encoded protein is CASSPLPNSPSFGNIQYF.

This clonotype was observed many times. This chain links TRBV19 with TRBJ2-1, with D hard to call. Looked up from germline, CDR1 is LNHDA and CDR2 is SQIVND (reference sequence). The CDR3 sequence is 13 residues long. With 1 base removed from V and 8 bases from J, the gap between germline ends came to 9 bases. CDR3 protein: CASSIGQIHEQFF. DNA for the CDR3: TGTGCCAGTAGTATAGGGCAGATCCATGAGCAGTTCTTC.

The genes are TRBV10-3 and TRBJ2-5, with 11 bases that match TRBD2. With V trimmed by 10 bases and J by 2 bases, 3 bases remained unmatched. The CDR3 has 13 amino acids. Germline CDR1 is ENHRY and CDR2 is SYGVKD. CDR3 nucleotide sequence: TGTGCCACGCTAGCGGGAGGTCAAGAGACCCAGTACTTC. This sequence encodes CATLAGGQETQYF.

This clonotype was seen only a few times. For the CDR3, the DNA is TGCAGCGTCGACCAGGGGTCGAACACCGGGGAGCTGTTTTTT. Its translation is CSVDQGSNTGELFF. V and J are TRBV29-1 and TRBJ2-2, with D possibly TRBD1 on 6 matching bases. The germline V gene encodes CDR1 SQVTM and CDR2 ANQGSEA. The length of the CDR3 is 14 residues. V was pared by 6 bases and J by 0 bases, with 11 bases between.

This clonotype was recorded a few times. This sequence joins TRBV4-2 and TRBJ2-3; the match to TRBD1 covers 8 bases. Germline V lookup: CDR1 LGHNA, CDR2 YNFKEQ. This CDR3 has 17 amino acids. V was clipped by 2 bases and J by 0 bases; unmatched bases: 7. The CDR3 sequence: CASSQPGRTGSTDTQYF. The CDR3 DNA sequence: TGTGCCAGCAGCCAACCCGGAAGGACAGGGAGCACAGATACGCAGTATTTT.

This clonotype showed up many times. The rearrangement joins TRBV9 to TRBJ2-7, with 7 bases lining up with TRBD2. The J segment lost 2 bases and the V segment lost 1 base, leaving 6 bases of the junction unmatched. The CDR3 runs 15 residues. Germline V lookup: CDR1 SGDLS, CDR2 YYNGEE. Here the CDR3 reads CASSVSPAGAYEQYF. In DNA, the CDR3 is TGTGCCAGCAGCGTAAGCCCCGCGGGAGCCTACGAGCAGTACTTC.

This clonotype was seen a few times. CDR3 nucleotide sequence: TGCGCCAGCAGCCAAGACGGGGGAGGACAGCCCCAGCATTTT. This sequence encodes CASSQDGGGQPQHF. V is TRBV4-1 and J is TRBJ1-5; possibly TRBD1 for D (5 bases). Germline CDR1 MGHRA, CDR2 YSYEKL. The V end was cut by 0 bases, the J end by 7 bases, with 10 bases between. This CDR3 spans 14 amino acids.

The V call is TRBV20-1, the J call TRBJ1-1; D gene unclear. The CDR3 is 14 amino acids. V shed 3 bases and J shed 4 bases, with 15 bases lying between them. CDR1 is DFQATT, CDR2 SNEGSKA, per germline (reference sequence). This CDR3 reads CSASSSLGVTEAFF. The DNA of the CDR3 is TGCAGTGCTAGCTCCTCGCTGGGTGTCACTGAAGCTTTCTTT.

This clonotype has more than one count but fewer than ten. This sequence joins TRBV18 and TRBJ1-3; D is ambiguous. CDR1 is KGHSH and CDR2 is LQKENI in the germline V gene. The V and J ends lost 3 bases and 2 bases respectively, with 5 bases between them. This CDR3 region has 13 residues. CDR3 DNA: TGTGCCAGCTCACCCCGACCTGGAAACACCATATATTTT. This gives the protein CASSPRPGNTIYF.

In this sample, this clonotype turned up many times. This sequence joins TRBV29-1 and TRBJ1-2; 7 bases match TRBD1. The CDR3 totals 13 residues. Trimming cost V 6 bases and J 0 bases; bases outside gene matches: 4. The germline V gene has CDR1 SQVTM and CDR2 ANQGSEA. DNA for the CDR3: TGCAGCGTGGCAGGACAGGCTAACTATGGCTACACCTTC. This codes for CSVAGQANYGYTF.

This clonotype was detected only a few times. This chain joins TRBV2 and TRBJ2-5; D is ambiguous. Trimming pared 7 bases from V and 3 bases from J, leaving 12 bases between. The CDR3 covers 13 residues. The germline V gene has CDR1 SNHLY and CDR2 FYNNEI. The CDR3 coding sequence is TGTGCCAGCACCTCGTTCTCCGAAGAGACCCAGTACTTC. It encodes CASTSFSEETQYF.

This clonotype has at least ten counts. The chain has TRBV11-2 and TRBJ2-1; 8 bases are a match to TRBD1. V gave up 7 bases and J gave up 4 bases; unmatched junction bases: 21. In germline, CDR1 is SGHAT, CDR2 FQNNGV. CDR3 length: 19 amino acids. The CDR3 here is CASTPGLSNRDRRYNEQFF. CDR3 in DNA: TGTGCCAGCACCCCCGGCTTGTCGAACCGGGACAGGAGATACAATGAGCAGTTCTTC.